This T cell receptor (beta chain) emerged from a study of regulatory dendritic cells for organ transplantation. Study results and limitations: The authors noted considerable between-person heterogeneity in alloreactive memory CD8+ cells. Memory T cells were less diverse than naive, with memory CD8+ most oligoclonal.

Assay: immunoSEQ multiplex PCR; the TCRdb copy retains only in-frame clones and omits some. The sample includes approximately 11,000 clones, under 70% seen only once; the top ten take approximately 0.57%. Points on this clone: Its antigen is unidentified.

Sorted T cells were CFSE-labeled and cultured 5 days with allogeneic regulatory or mature dendritic cells at 1:10. V lost 3 bases and J lost 6; bases outside the gene matches: 17. CDR1 is KGHSH, CDR2 LQKENI, per germline. The CDR3 length is 18 residues. This rearrangement joins TRBV18 to TRBJ1-2; 9 nucleotides match TRBD1. The sample taken for sequencing was naive CD4+ T cells from blood cultured with dendritic cells. As to subset: CD45RA+ naive T cells. This clonotype was sampled from a human donor in good health. CDR3 DNA: TGTGCCAGCTCACCCGCCGGGACAGGGTCCGTTTCTAGAAATGGCTACACCTTC. Encoded protein: CASSPAGTGSVSRNGYTF.